This entry lists 30 T cell receptor beta chains sequenced from one sample in a study of shared clonotypes between healthy human individuals. TCRdb's copy holds only in-frame clones and misses some; the assay was immunoSEQ multiplex PCR. The sample contains about half a million clones, roughly 85% of which appear only once. Specimen: PBMCs. Source of these receptors: a woman aged 40 to 50 in good health. Some clones in this sample may be carry-over from other donors' samples.

The rearrangement links TRBV11-2 to TRBJ2-7; no firm D call. Trimming left V 5 bases short and J 3 bases short, with 5 bases between. Germline CDR1 reads SGHAT; CDR2 reads FQNNGV. CDR3 length: 11 amino acids. The CDR3 region has the DNA TGTGCCAGCAGCCCCTTCTACGAGCAGTACTTC. Amino acid sequence: CASSPFYEQYF. The whole variable domain, filled in from reference TRBV11-2 and TRBJ2-7, reads EAGVAQSPRYKIIEKRQSVAFWCNPISGHATLYWYQQILGQGPKLLIQFQNNGVVDDSQLPKDRFSAERLKGVDSTLKIQPAKLEDSAVYLCASSPFYEQYFGPGTRLTVT.

The rearrangement uses TRBV28 and TRBJ1-4, with D possibly matching TRBD1 (6 bases). Germline CDR1 MDHEN, CDR2 SYDVKM. The CDR3 extends over 16 amino acids. Trimming removed 4 bases from V and 4 bases from J, with 16 bases in between. CDR3 sequence: CASSSPRQALNEKLFF. The DNA for the CDR3 is TGTGCCAGCAGTTCCCCCCGACAGGCCCTTAATGAAAAACTGTTTTTT.

The chain couples TRBV2 to TRBJ1-1; D is unresolved. The V end lost 5 bases, the J end lost 5 bases, and 6 bases lay between the germline ends. The CDR3 contains 11 residues. CDR1 is SNHLY and CDR2 is FYNNEI in the germline V gene. CDR3 loop: CASSLQTEAFF. In DNA form, the CDR3 reads TGTGCCAGCAGTCTCCAGACTGAAGCTTTCTTT.

On this clone: The junction differs from germline at one of its ends, possibly a read error. This chain links TRBV6-1 with TRBJ2-2; either TRBD1 or TRBD2 may fit D (5 bases each). CDR1 and CDR2 (germline): MNHNS, SASEGT. The CDR3 is made up of 17 amino acids. The CDR3 reads CVSSEARGRYNTGELFF. The CDR3 coding sequence is TGTGTCAGCAGTGAAGCGAGGGGCAGGTACAACACCGGGGAGCTGTTTTTT.

V gene TRBV4-2 combines with J gene TRBJ1-4; D is undetermined. CDR1 and CDR2 from the germline V gene are LGHNA and YNFKEQ. V was trimmed by 7 bases and J by 7 bases, leaving 19 bases between them. The CDR3 is made up of 15 amino acids. The CDR3, as DNA: TGTGCCAGCACCCCCGCGAGCTCCGGCAGTGAAAAACTGTTTTTT. This translates into CASTPASSGSEKLFF.

This clone was recorded at least ten times. This sample also contains other DNA sequences that code for the same CDR3. V gene TRBV10-3 combines with J gene TRBJ1-2, with 8 bases matching TRBD1. Germline V lookup: CDR1 ENHRY, CDR2 SYGVKD. This CDR3 is 16 amino acids long. V trimming: 2 bases; J trimming: 4 bases; junction bases outside the gene matches: 9. CDR3 protein: CAISERWQGAVYGYTF. Written as DNA, the CDR3 is TGTGCCATCAGTGAGAGGTGGCAGGGGGCGGTCTATGGCTACACCTTC.

This chain connects TRBV10-3 to TRBJ2-3; maybe TRBD2 (6 bases). V dropped 7 bases and J dropped 0 bases, with 11 bases sitting between them. The CDR3 is made up of 14 amino acids. CDR1 and CDR2 from the germline V gene are ENHRY and SYGVKD. CDR3 in DNA: TGTGCCATCACGGAGGGCCCGAGCACAGATACGCAGTATTTT. As protein: CAITEGPSTDTQYF.

This clone was detected a few times. The chain uses TRBV7-2 and TRBJ2-7; tentatively, D is TRBD1 or TRBD2 (6 bases each). Germline CDR1 SGHTA, CDR2 FQGNSA. CDR3 length: 15 amino acids. V gave up 5 bases and J gave up 3 bases, with 17 bases separating them. CDR3 nucleotide sequence: TGTGCCAGCAGCCCGGGAGAGGGGGGAATCTACGAGCAGTACTTC. It translates to CASSPGEGGIYEQYF.

This chain links TRBV7-2 with TRBJ2-1; 15 nucleotides agree with TRBD2. After removal of 5 bases from V and 15 bases from J, the junction contained 8 bases not matched to a gene. Germline CDR1 is SGHTA and CDR2 is FQGNSA. The CDR3 spans 14 residues. DNA of the CDR3: TGTGCCAGCAGCACCCGGACTAGCGGGAGGGCCGTGTTCTTC. Its translation is CASSTRTSGRAVFF. The whole variable domain, remainder taken from reference TRBV7-2 and TRBJ2-1, is GAGVSQSPSNKVTEKGKDVELRCDPISGHTALYWYRQSLGQGLEFLIYFQGNSAPDKSGLPSDRFSAERTGGSVSTLTIQRTQQEDSAVYLCASSTRTSGRAVFFGPGTRLTVL.

The rearrangement uses TRBV7-2 and TRBJ2-1, with TRBD2 matching over 14 bases. The CDR3 is made up of 16 amino acids. Germline V gives CDR1 SGHTA, CDR2 FQGNSA. J was trimmed by 9 bases and V by 4 bases; bases with no gene match: 8. The CDR3 bases are TGTGCCAGCAGCTCGACCGGGACTAGCGGGAGAAGTGAGCAGTTCTTC. This gives the protein CASSSTGTSGRSEQFF.

This chain joins TRBV11-1 and TRBJ2-1; 12 nucleotides align to TRBD2. The CDR3 contains 16 residues. Germline V gene sequence: CDR1 SGHAT, CDR2 FQDESV (reference sequence). The trim removed 5 bases at V and 8 bases at J, leaving 10 bases unmatched. CDR3 DNA sequence: TGTGCCAGCAGCATCTGGACTAGCGGGACTGTCGATGAGCAGTTCTTC. This gives the protein CASSIWTSGTVDEQFF.

This chain connects TRBV7-4 to TRBJ1-2, with D possibly being TRBD1 (6 bases). Per the germline V gene, CDR1 is SGHVT and CDR2 is SQSDAQ. Deletions cut 3 bases from V and 5 bases from J, with 10 bases between. The CDR3 sequence is 13 residues long. In DNA form, the CDR3 reads TGTGCCAGCAGCTTCTGGACAGATTATGGCTACACCTTC. This translates into CASSFWTDYGYTF.

J is TRBJ2-2 and V is TRBV5-1, with a possible D match to TRBD2 (6 bases). Germline V gene data show CDR1 as SGHRS and CDR2 as YFSETQ. Trimming shortened V by 0 bases and J by 0 bases, and 15 bases separated the two germline ends. CDR3 size: 18 residues. The CDR3, as DNA: TGCGCCAGCAGCTTGGATTATTTGGGCGGGACGAACACCGGGGAGCTGTTTTTT. Its translation: CASSLDYLGGTNTGELFF. Complete variable domain (other parts from reference TRBV5-1 and TRBJ2-2): KAGVTQTPRYLIKTRGQQVTLSCSPISGHRSVSWYQQTPGQGLQFLFEYFSETQRNKGNFPGRFSGRQFSNSRSEMNVSTLELGDSALYLCASSLDYLGGTNTGELFFGEGSRLTVL.

This clone was seen a few times. This sequence joins TRBV28 and TRBJ2-1; 9 bases are a match to TRBD2. There are 16 residues in the CDR3. The J segment lost 5 bases and the V segment lost 3 bases, leaving 8 bases of the junction unmatched. Germline-derived CDR1 and CDR2 are MDHEN and SYDVKM. The CDR3, as DNA: TGTGCCAGCAGTTTCTTCGGCGGGAGGGTACACAATGAGCAGTTCTTC. Residues: CASSFFGGRVHNEQFF.

This clone occurred a few times. The chain joins TRBV9 to TRBJ2-7, with D unclear. The CDR3 contains 15 residues. Trimming took off 4 bases at V and 6 bases at J, with 20 bases between the two ends. CDR1 SGDLS and CDR2 YYNGEE come from the germline V gene. CDR3 in amino acids: CASSQTGVLPAEQYF. The CDR3 nucleotides are TGTGCCAGCAGCCAGACCGGAGTCCTCCCCGCCGAGCAGTACTTC.

This chain joins TRBV7-9 and TRBJ2-6; 8 bases agree with TRBD2. The trim removed 5 bases at V and 4 bases at J, leaving 10 bases unmatched. CDR3 size: 17 residues. Germline CDR1 reads SEHNR; CDR2 reads FQNEAQ (reference sequence). In nucleotides, the CDR3 is TGTGCCAGCAGCCCCCCGGGAGGGCGCTCGGGGGCCAACGTCCTGACTTTC. Its protein is CASSPPGGRSGANVLTF.

A note on this clone: This sequence is one base from a far larger clone and is likely a read error. The chain carries TRBV28 and TRBJ1-3; maybe TRBD1 (5 bases). The germline V gene has CDR1 MDHEN and CDR2 SYDVKM. The CDR3 is 15 residues long. CDR3 sequence: CASGLTRVTGNTIYF. The CDR3 coding sequence is TGTGCCAGCGGTTTGACCAGGGTCACTGGAAACACCATATATTTT.

The V and J genes are TRBV19 and TRBJ2-2; D is uncertain. V was pared by 2 bases and J by 4 bases, with 11 bases between. The germline V gene encodes CDR1 LNHDA and CDR2 SQIVND (reference sequence). This CDR3 spans 15 amino acids. CDR3 residues: CASSISGSGTGELFF. DNA for the CDR3: TGTGCCAGTAGTATAAGTGGGTCGGGCACCGGGGAGCTGTTTTTT.

CDR3 amino acids: CASSPPGLAETQYF. CDR3 coding DNA: TGTGCCAGCAGCCCACCGGGACTAGCGGAGACCCAGTACTTC. This chain uses TRBV7-2 with TRBJ2-5; 10 positions agree with TRBD2. The germline V gene has CDR1 SGHTA and CDR2 FQGNSA. The CDR3 length is 14 residues. The V gene end was trimmed by 5 bases and the J gene end by 5 bases; junction bases not matched to a gene: 5.

Comment on this clone: A far bigger clonotype differs at one base, so this is likely a read error. The rearrangement uses TRBV6-4 and TRBJ2-3, with TRBD2 identical over 7 bases. The CDR3 totals 16 residues. Germline V gives CDR1 MRHNA, CDR2 SNTAGT. Trimming took 0 bases from V and 4 from J; bases not matched to a gene: 7. The CDR3 nucleotides read TGTGCCAGCAGTGACTCAGTGGCAACTAGCGCAGATACGCAGTATTTT. This translates into CASSDSVATSADTQYF.

The chain recombines TRBV5-1 with TRBJ2-3; no definite D call. The CDR3 is 14 residues long. Looked up from germline, CDR1 is SGHRS and CDR2 is YFSETQ. The germline V and J ends were trimmed by 0 bases and 0 bases, with 5 bases remaining between them. The CDR3 loop reads CASSLADSTDTQYF. CDR3 bases: TGCGCCAGCAGCTTGGCCGACAGCACAGATACGCAGTATTTT.

The genes are TRBV10-2 and TRBJ1-4, with unresolved D. Trimming left V 0 bases short and J 13 bases short, with 15 bases between. CDR1 and CDR2 (germline): WSHSY, SAAADI. The CDR3 is made up of 14 amino acids. CDR3 sequence (DNA): TGCGCCAGCAGTGAGTCTAATACCGGGATCGGACTGTTTTTT. Translated, it gives CASSESNTGIGLFF.

V usage is TRBV9 and J usage is TRBJ2-3, with 14 bases that match TRBD2. The V and J ends lost 4 bases and 3 bases, in that order; junction bases with no gene match: 7. The CDR3 is made up of 17 amino acids. CDR1 and CDR2 from the germline V gene are SGDLS and YYNGEE. The CDR3 sequence is CASSNPGLAGATDTQYF. In DNA form, the CDR3 reads TGTGCCAGCAGCAATCCGGGACTAGCGGGAGCAACAGATACGCAGTATTTT.

The rearrangement joins TRBV6-6 to TRBJ1-3, with D possibly being TRBD1 (6 bases). The CDR3 extends over 14 amino acids. V was shortened by 6 bases and J by 2 bases, with 11 bases between the two germline ends. Germline CDR1 reads MNHNY; CDR2 reads SVGAGI (reference sequence). CDR3 DNA sequence: TGTGCCAGCAGCCCAGGGGCCGCTGGAAACACCATATATTTT. This sequence encodes CASSPGAAGNTIYF.

The chain employs TRBV7-9 and TRBJ2-7, with D uncertain. Deletions cut 1 base from V and 2 bases from J, with 9 bases between. Germline CDR1 is SEHNR and CDR2 is FQNEAQ (reference sequence). The CDR3 covers 14 residues. The CDR3 loop reads CASSLVASTYEQYF. The CDR3, as DNA: TGTGCCAGCAGCTTAGTGGCCTCCACCTACGAGCAGTACTTC.

The rearrangement uses TRBV7-7 and TRBJ2-7, with 7 bases lining up with TRBD1. The CDR3 length is 14 residues. Looked up from germline, CDR1 is SSHAT and CDR2 is FNYEAQ (reference sequence). J gave up 4 bases and V 5 bases, and 8 bases lay outside the gene matches. For the CDR3, the DNA is TGTGCCAGCAGCCCGACAGGGTCCCCTTACGAGCAGTACTTC. This encodes CASSPTGSPYEQYF. Full variable domain (outside the CDR3, taken from reference TRBV7-7 and TRBJ2-7): GAGVSQSPRYKVTKRGQDVTLRCDPISSHATLYWYQQALGQGPEFLTYFNYEAQPDKSGLPSDRFSAERPEGSISTLTIQRTEQRDSAMYRCASSPTGSPYEQYFGPGTRLTVT.

This chain uses TRBV27 with TRBJ2-7; the D call may be TRBD1 or TRBD2 (5 bases each). Germline assignment: CDR1 MNHEY and CDR2 SMNVEV (reference sequence). This CDR3 contains 13 residues. Trimming cost V 10 bases and J 3 bases, with 16 bases left between them. In nucleotides, the CDR3 is TGTGCCACCGGCCATGGGACGAACTACGAGCAGTACTTC. Encoded protein: CATGHGTNYEQYF.

The rearrangement joins TRBV28 to TRBJ1-1; D remains ambiguous. The V gene's germline CDR1 is MDHEN and CDR2 SYDVKM. The germline V and J ends were trimmed by 1 base and 6 bases, with 3 bases remaining between them. The CDR3 has 11 residues. This CDR3 is CASSLYPEAFF. In nucleotides, the CDR3 is TGTGCCAGCAGTTTATACCCTGAAGCTTTCTTT.

Only a few counts were recorded for this clone. The V gene is TRBV5-1, the J gene TRBJ2-5; 8 bases agree with TRBD2. Germline V gene data show CDR1 as SGHRS and CDR2 as YFSETQ. There are 16 residues in the CDR3. V shed 0 bases and J 2 bases; nucleotides not matched to a gene: 6. CDR3: CASSLVTSGTQETQYF. DNA for the CDR3: TGCGCCAGCAGCTTGGTAACTAGCGGTACACAAGAGACCCAGTACTTC.

The V gene is TRBV7-8, the J gene TRBJ1-5; the D is unclear. Trimming took off 5 bases at V and 0 bases at J, with 14 bases between the two ends. The CDR3 spans 16 residues. The germline V gene encodes CDR1 SGHVS and CDR2 FQNEAQ. The DNA of the CDR3 is TGTGCCAGCAGCCGAGGACCAACTTATAGCAATCAGCCCCAGCATTTT. Translated: CASSRGPTYSNQPQHF.